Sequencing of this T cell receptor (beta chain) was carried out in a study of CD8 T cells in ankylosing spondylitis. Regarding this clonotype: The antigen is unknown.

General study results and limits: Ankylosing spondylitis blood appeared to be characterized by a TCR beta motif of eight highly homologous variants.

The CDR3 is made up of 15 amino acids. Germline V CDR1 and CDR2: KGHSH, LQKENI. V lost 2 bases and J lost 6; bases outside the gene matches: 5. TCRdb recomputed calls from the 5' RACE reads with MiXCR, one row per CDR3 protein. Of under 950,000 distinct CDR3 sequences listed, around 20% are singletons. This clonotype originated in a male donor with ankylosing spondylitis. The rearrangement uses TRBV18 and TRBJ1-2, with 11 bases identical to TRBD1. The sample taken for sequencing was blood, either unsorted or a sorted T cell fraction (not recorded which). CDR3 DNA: TGTGCCAGCTCACCAGGACAGGGGGCTTTGGATGGCTACACCTTC. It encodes CASSPGQGALDGYTF.